Described below is a single TCR beta chain sequence and its context. Its antigen is not identified. Between the trimmed V and J ends, which lost 5 bases and 2 bases, there was a span of 12 bases. This CDR3 region has 14 residues. The germline V gene encodes CDR1 SGHTA and CDR2 FQGNSA. The source of the sample is a study of Graves' ophthalmopathy and Graves' hyperthyroidism. Amplified TCR beta CDR3 regions were obtained using RNA transcripts as template. HTBI primers served in a first-round RT-PCR, which a second-round multiplex PCR followed. TCRdb called the multiplex PCR reads again in MiXCR, with one record for every CDR3 protein. The sample has more than 550,000 distinct CDR3 sequences, about 41% seen once; the top ten hold over 2.5%. Broader study findings: Detection in blood was also observed for most expanded thyroid clonotypes above 0.001 frequency.

Moderate-to-severe activity, with CAS ≥3, NOSPECS ≥4 and duration under 3 months, characterized the donors with ophthalmopathy. The PBMC fraction was derived from over 9 ml of fresh peripheral blood. The chain combines TRBV7-2 with TRBJ2-5; possibly TRBD1 for D (5 bases). What was sequenced was peripheral blood. This TCR derives from an adult man with Graves' ophthalmopathy. The CDR3 DNA follows: TGTGCCAGCAGCCCATCGGCAGGGCAAGAGACCCAGTACTTC. It is translated as CASSPSAGQETQYF.